This T cell receptor (beta chain) was recorded in a study of regulatory T cells in long-lasting Graves disease. For the study at large: For a period under 3 months, newly diagnosed Graves' patients had taken antithyroid drugs.

Arm-PCR of CDR3 regions and iRepertoire HTBI primers were used to build TCR beta libraries. TCRdb itself ran the multiplex PCR reads through MiXCR, one entry per CDR3 protein. The sample consists of 360,000 or so distinct CDR3 sequences, roughly a sixth of them appearing once. This clonotype was recorded at least ten times. The CDR3 runs to 17 residues. CDR1 is KGHDR and CDR2 is SFDVKD in the germline V gene. Losses at the gene ends were 3 bases for V and 7 bases for J; bases not matched to a gene: 10. As to time point: newly diagnosed GD, antithyroid drugs for less than 3 months. Extracted RNA from PBMCs served as the source of the TCR library. An endocrinology department in Xi'an, China, supplied the patients. In addition, the sample was reused for a study of T cells in Graves' hyperthyroidism and ophthalmopathy. Per that study: A first-round RT-PCR of the TCR CDR3 used the HTBI primer set.

This chain joins TRBV24-1 and TRBJ1-6; TRBD1 agrees at 8 bases. The source material was peripheral blood mononuclear cells (PBMCs), sampled at new diagnosis, from a patient treated with antithyroid drugs. This TCR derives from a middle-aged man with Graves disease. The CDR3 loop reads CATSDADRVVGNSPLHF. In DNA, the CDR3 is TGTGCCACCAGTGATGCGGACAGGGTTGTGGGGAATTCACCCCTCCACTTT.